A selection of T cell receptor beta chains follows, all from one sample in a study of blood T cell repertoires in COVID-19. Generated by immunoSEQ multiplex PCR, the TCRdb table keeps only in-frame clones and is missing some. The repertoire holds 250,000 to 350,000 clones, nearly 90% seen once, with around 4.4% in the top ten. The sequenced sample consisted of PBMCs or T cells enriched from blood (not recorded which). Receptors originate from a woman aged 18-35 years with acute COVID-19. Both conserved end residues are part of each CDR3. Fields, in order: CDR3 protein, CDR3 DNA, D gene, clone size, J gene, V gene. The D gene is left open where the match is weak. Clone size is shown for a subset of rows, as once, few, many or a class of expanded clone.

CASSLRTVSPLHF TGTGCCAGCAGTCTGAGGACAGTCTCACCCCTCCACTTT NA NA TRBJ1-6 TRBV27
CASSAQGAFTEAFF TGCGCCAGCAGCGCCCAGGGGGCATTCACTGAAGCTTTCTTT TRBD1 NA TRBJ1-1 TRBV5-1
CASTRQGGGYTF TGTGCCAGCACTCGACAGGGGGGTGGCTACACCTTC TRBD1 NA TRBJ1-2 TRBV28
CAISDRANEQFF TGTGCCATCAGTGACAGGGCAAACGAGCAGTTCTTC NA NA TRBJ2-1 TRBV10-3
CASSLKGRFSATDRELNRVLTF TGTGCCAGCAGTTTAAAGGGTAGATTCTCAGCTACGGACAGGGAATTAAATCGAGTCCTGACTTTC TRBD1 NA TRBJ2-6 TRBV27
CASSPRQDMNTEAFF TGTGCCAGTAGTCCCAGACAGGACATGAACACTGAAGCTTTCTTT NA NA TRBJ1-1 TRBV19
CASTDSGTPLHEQYF TGTGCCAGCACCGATAGCGGGACCCCCCTCCACGAGCAGTACTTC TRBD2 NA TRBJ2-7 TRBV6-5
CASSLVPGGLGNQPQHF TGCGCCAGCAGCTTGGTCCCAGGGGGCTTAGGCAATCAGCCCCAGCATTTT TRBD1 once TRBJ1-5 TRBV5-1
CASSPGTKEYF TGTGCCAGCAGCCCCGGGACTAAGGAGTATTTT TRBD2 NA TRBJ2-3 TRBV12-3/TRBV12-4
CAISEWDTSNTEAFF TGTGCCATCAGTGAATGGGACACAAGTAACACTGAAGCTTTCTTT NA NA TRBJ1-1 TRBV10-3
CASSYTGGSNEQFF TGTGCCAGCAGTTATACAGGGGGGAGCAATGAGCAGTTCTTC TRBD1 NA TRBJ2-1 TRBV6-5
CASSPPRTASSPLHF TGTGCCAGCTCACCACCCCGGACTGCATCTTCACCCCTCCACTTT NA NA TRBJ1-6 TRBV18
CAAASGSTYEQYF TGTGCCGCAGCTAGCGGGTCTACCTACGAGCAGTACTTC TRBD2 NA TRBJ2-7 TRBV6-5
CASSLQGATEAFF TGTGCCAGCAGCCTACAGGGGGCAACTGAAGCTTTCTTT TRBD1 NA TRBJ1-1 TRBV7-3
CSARALQGTRLTEAFF TGCAGCGCTAGGGCGCTACAGGGGACCCGGCTCACTGAAGCTTTCTTT TRBD1 NA TRBJ1-1 TRBV29-1
CASSLRAGTGELFF TGCGCCAGCAGCTTACGCGCGGGCACCGGGGAGCTGTTTTTT NA NA TRBJ2-2 TRBV5-1
CACLTPAQGHSGNTIYF TGTGCCTGCCTTACCCCGGCACAGGGCCACTCTGGAAACACCATATATTTT NA NA TRBJ1-3 TRBV30
CASSEALQGGNQPQHF TGTGCCAGCAGTGAAGCGCTTCAAGGGGGCAATCAGCCCCAGCATTTT NA NA TRBJ1-5 TRBV2
CASSSPEGSSYNEQFF TGTGCCAGCAGTTCCCCGGAAGGGAGCTCCTACAATGAGCAGTTCTTC NA NA TRBJ2-1 TRBV28
CASSSAGGSYEQYF TGCGCCAGCAGCAGCGCAGGGGGTTCCTACGAGCAGTACTTC TRBD1 once TRBJ2-7 TRBV5-1
CASSVGGTSGHQETQYF TGTGCCAGCAGCGTAGGGGGGACTAGCGGACACCAAGAGACCCAGTACTTC TRBD2 NA TRBJ2-5 TRBV9
CATTKGLAGEPAPEQFF TGCGCCACCACGAAGGGACTAGCGGGAGAACCGGCCCCCGAGCAGTTCTTC TRBD2 NA TRBJ2-1 TRBV10-2
CASRRQGGGYTF TGCGCCAGCAGGCGACAGGGGGGTGGCTACACCTTC TRBD1 NA TRBJ1-2 TRBV5-1
CASSFIGVEKLFF TGTGCCAGCAGTTTCATAGGGGTTGAAAAACTGTTTTTT NA NA TRBJ1-4 TRBV12-3/TRBV12-4
CATSSTGSGANVLTF TGTGCCACCAGTTCTACAGGATCTGGGGCCAACGTCCTGACTTTC NA NA TRBJ2-6 TRBV24-1
CASRTGDYEQYF TGCGCCAGCAGGACAGGGGACTACGAGCAGTACTTC TRBD1 few TRBJ2-7 TRBV5-1
CASSSTGTSGRGTQYF TGTGCCAGCAGCTCGACCGGGACTAGCGGGAGAGGGACCCAGTACTTC TRBD2 NA TRBJ2-5 TRBV11-2
CASSLRGTPYGYTF TGTGCCAGCAGTTTACGAGGGACACCCTATGGCTACACCTTC NA once TRBJ1-2 TRBV27
CASSAAAHYEQYF TGTGCCAGCTCTGCAGCGGCTCACTACGAGCAGTACTTC NA NA TRBJ2-7 TRBV18
CASSQDSGRVNTEAFF TGCGCCAGCAGCCAAGATTCAGGCAGGGTGAACACTGAAGCTTTCTTT NA NA TRBJ1-1 TRBV4-1
CASSHQGRKDQPQHF TGTGCCAGCAGTCATCAGGGGAGAAAGGATCAGCCCCAGCATTTT NA few TRBJ1-5 TRBV7-6
CASSPLETESYEQYF TGTGCCAGCAGCCCTCTGGAGACTGAATCCTACGAGCAGTACTTC NA NA TRBJ2-7 TRBV7-6
CASSQGDLGFEETQYF TGCGCCAGCAGCCAAGGGGACTTGGGGTTTGAGGAGACCCAGTACTTC NA NA TRBJ2-5 TRBV4-1
CASSTRQGARRRPQPQHF TGTGCCAGCAGTACGCGACAGGGGGCGAGGAGGAGGCCTCAGCCCCAGCATTTT TRBD1 NA TRBJ1-5 TRBV28
CASSPSRGRVLTPMKQYF TGTGCCAGCAGCCCGTCTAGGGGGAGGGTCCTCACCCCTATGAAGCAGTATTTT NA NA TRBJ2-3 TRBV7-2
CASSFAGPDSPLHF TGCGCCAGCAGCTTTGCGGGACCCGACTCACCCCTCCACTTT NA many TRBJ1-6 TRBV5-1
CASSPRREYSPLHF TGTGCCAGCAGTCCACGGAGGGAGTATTCACCCCTCCACTTT NA few TRBJ1-6 TRBV2
CASTGDSEKLFF TGTGCCAGCACCGGGGATTCTGAAAAACTGTTTTTT NA NA TRBJ1-4 TRBV9
CASSVGGEQFF TGTGCCAGCAGTGTTGGAGGTGAGCAGTTCTTC NA NA TRBJ2-1 TRBV6-4
CASSLTGDTEAFF TGTGCCAGCTCACTGACAGGGGACACTGAAGCTTTCTTT TRBD1 NA TRBJ1-1 TRBV18
CASIPRWLLGTEYGYTF TGTGCCAGCATACCTAGGTGGCTTCTCGGGACAGAATATGGCTACACCTTC TRBD1 NA TRBJ1-2 TRBV28
CASSPGTAVGPQHF TGTGCCAGCAGTCCCGGGACAGCCGTCGGGCCCCAGCATTTT TRBD1 NA TRBJ1-5 TRBV28
CASRYRQGPNEKLFF TGTGCCAGCAGGTACAGACAGGGGCCGAATGAAAAACTGTTTTTT TRBD1 NA TRBJ1-4 TRBV2
CASSWMQGPYEQYF TGTGCCAGCAGTTGGATGCAGGGCCCCTACGAGCAGTACTTC NA NA TRBJ2-7 TRBV27